One and the same sample provided the 5 T cell receptor beta chains below, sequenced in a study of memory CD4+ T cells and cytomegalovirus serostatus (dated by TCRdb to 2018 to 2020). Receptor amplification or capture employed the immunoSEQ multiplex PCR assay. TCRdb mirrors the immuneACCESS table, restricted to in-frame sequences. Some clones are absent from its copies; in checked studies, under half trace to an unresolved V gene, and the reason for the others is unknown. For this sample the table gives under 45,000 clones, of which around 72% were detected only once. Around 0.6% of the sample is taken by the ten largest. Single viable CD3+CD4+CD8-CD45RO+ cells were sorted as memory CD4+ T cells on a FACSAria II. The specimen sequenced was memory CD4+ T cells from blood. The receptors were gathered from an adult in good health and CMV-seronegative.

The V gene is TRBV6-5, the J gene TRBJ1-1; TRBD1 is a possible D gene (6 bases). V was pared by 3 bases and J by 1 base, with 12 bases between. The CDR3 totals 15 residues. CDR1 MNHEY and CDR2 SVGAGI come from the germline V gene. CDR3 DNA: TGTGCCAGCAGTTATCGGGGGCCCTCGAACACTGAAGCTTTCTTT. Translating gives CASSYRGPSNTEAFF.

The gene calls are TRBV23-1 and TRBJ2-7, with 9 positions matching TRBD1. TRBV23-1 is annotated as an ORF whose role is uncertain. The CDR3 runs to 14 residues. The trim removed 8 bases at V and 4 bases at J, leaving 9 bases unmatched. The CDR3 nucleotides read TGCGCCAGCGGCCCCGACAGGGGGGCTTACGAGCAGTACTTC. It translates to CASGPDRGAYEQYF.

The chain recombines TRBV18 with TRBJ1-2, with 8 bases lining up with TRBD1. There are 15 residues in the CDR3. The trim removed 3 bases at V and 2 bases at J, leaving 5 bases unmatched. Germline V CDR1 and CDR2: KGHSH, LQKENI. The CDR3: CASSPLTGDNYGYTF. The DNA of the CDR3 is TGTGCCAGCTCACCCCTGACAGGGGACAACTATGGCTACACCTTC.

This clone has only a few counts. The chain is built from TRBV2 and TRBJ1-1, with a tentative D call TRBD1 (5 bases). The V and J ends lost 7 bases and 4 bases respectively, with 16 bases between them. The CDR3 contains 14 residues. Germline CDR1 is SNHLY and CDR2 is FYNNEI. In nucleotides, the CDR3 is TGTGCCAGCATAAAAGGAGAGGGGTTCACTGAAGCTTTCTTT. Amino acids: CASIKGEGFTEAFF.

The chain carries TRBV11-3 and TRBJ2-7; D perhaps matches TRBD2 (5 bases). V was trimmed by 3 bases and J by 3 bases, leaving 9 bases between them. Germline V gene sequence: CDR1 SGHNT, CDR2 YENEEA. CDR3 length: 13 residues. CDR3 sequence: CASSFARGYEQYF. The CDR3 DNA follows: TGTGCCAGCAGCTTCGCTCGGGGCTACGAGCAGTACTTC.